These T cell receptor beta chains were read from a single sample in a study of human T cells and chemical hapten exposure. TCRdb used MiXCR to reprocess the RACE reads, holding one entry per CDR3 protein. The top ten hold under 7% of the sample, which has roughly 380,000 distinct CDR3 sequences, about 6% seen once. Sequencing used whole blood, obtained in connection with sensitization to the hapten diphenylcyclopropenone (DPC). These receptors were obtained from a woman between 18 and 29 years old with alopecia areata. Some clones in this sample may be carry-over from other donors' samples. CDR3s leave out the opening cysteine and the closing phenylalanine or tryptophan. A D gene is named only where the DNA matches it firmly.

V,D,CDR3
TRBV12-3/TRBV12-4,NA,ASSLSWDTQY
TRBV7-3,NA,ASTQGLSTDTQY
TRBV27,TRBD2,ASRSSGGLADTQY
TRBV4-3,TRBD2,ASSQDWLAGVSGQF
TRBV7-9,NA,ASSFDLTGTDTQY
TRBV3-1,NA,ANPRYEAWAFSSSTDTQY
TRBV28,NA,ASRKRTDYNSPLH
TRBV6-5,NA,ASSYSRPGIYGYT
TRBV18,NA,ASSPSRDIFNEQY
TRBV6-6,NA,ASSYSGEKLF
TRBV7-9,TRBD1,ASSSRQGTEKLF
TRBV12-3/TRBV12-4,NA,ASSSRVAYEQY
TRBV9,NA,ASSVGGLFGEKLF
TRBV7-9,NA,ASSLSMLPEQY
TRBV7-2,NA,ASSLRVGNGYT
TRBV10-3,NA,AISEGEGDNQPQH
TRBV4-3,NA,ASRPGSSYNEQF
TRBV27,NA,ASSAGQFNYGYT
TRBV12-3/TRBV12-4,NA,ASRNRVNEQF
TRBV6-6,NA,ASSYRGQGETQY
TRBV6-2/TRBV6-3,NA,ASSYSSQGGGRLETQY
TRBV18,NA,ASSPAPRGIGNTIY
TRBV28,NA,ASMATVTNYGYT
TRBV5-6,NA,ASSLGPGTPREQY
TRBV2,NA,ASSSQGNSYEQY
TRBV6-2/TRBV6-3,NA,ASSFLWGETQY
TRBV7-6,TRBD2,ASSLVGTIY
TRBV7-6,NA,ASSLGAVDEQY
TRBV20-1,NA,SAHLRAGGYLDTQY
TRBV5-1,NA,ASSLTGSRNTEAF
TRBV6-1,NA,ASSVFGVDGEQY
TRBV3-1,TRBD2,ASNDQGGDPQY
TRBV2,TRBD1,ASKGTASTDTQY
TRBV3-1,NA,ASSQAEDPYEQY
TRBV6-2/TRBV6-3,NA,ASSLGSEAF
TRBV7-3,NA,ASSSEPGGSYNSPLH
TRBV29-1,TRBD1,SVEGPGQGTYEQY
TRBV5-1,TRBD1,ASSPGTELREQY
TRBV12-3/TRBV12-4,TRBD1,ASSPGTGVNEQF
TRBV2,NA,ASSEDRDGYT
TRBV20-1,TRBD2,SAASGATDTQY
TRBV6-2/TRBV6-3,NA,ASSPPRGYTEAF
TRBV10-3,NA,AITGGTTYEQY
TRBV5-4,NA,ASSPKQGFQETQY
TRBV20-1,NA,SASPLQNSPLH
TRBV5-1,NA,ASSSSLEQY
TRBV29-1,NA,SVVSTGGYYEQY
TRBV12-3/TRBV12-4,TRBD1,ASSLTGWTGKETQY
TRBV12-3/TRBV12-4,TRBD1,ASSPGSTGRADTQY
TRBV5-1,TRBD1,ASSVTGTGIGTGELF
TRBV3-1,NA,ASSQHDRDYGYT